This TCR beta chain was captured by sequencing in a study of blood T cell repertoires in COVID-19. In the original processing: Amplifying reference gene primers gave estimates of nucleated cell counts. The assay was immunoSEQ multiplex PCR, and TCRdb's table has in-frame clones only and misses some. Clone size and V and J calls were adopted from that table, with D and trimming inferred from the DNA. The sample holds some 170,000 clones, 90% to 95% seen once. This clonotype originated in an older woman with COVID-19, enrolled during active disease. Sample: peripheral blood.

The chain's CDR3 is CASSLLWDRLRETQYF. Written as DNA, the CDR3 is TGTGCCAGCAGCTTGCTATGGGACAGACTGCGAGAGACCCAGTACTTC. The chain employs TRBV5-8 and TRBJ2-5, with TRBD1 matching over 7 bases. After removal of 1 base from V and 4 bases from J, the junction contained 10 bases not matched to a gene. CDR3 length equals 16 residues. Germline loops: CDR1 SGHTS, CDR2 YDEGEE.